This T cell receptor (beta chain) comes out of a study of T cells in localized non-small cell lung cancer. About this clone: Its antigen is as yet unknown.

Overall study results and limits: The study found T cell clonality highest in uninvolved adjacent lung, above tumor.

Germline-derived CDR1 and CDR2 are MGHRA and YSYEKL. After removal of 1 base from V and 0 bases from J, the junction contained 5 bases not matched to a gene. CDR3 length: 18 amino acids. Some clones are missing from TCRdb's copy, which holds only in-frame ones; the method was immunoSEQ multiplex PCR. The sample holds tens of thousands of clones, roughly four fifths seen once. V usage is TRBV4-1 and J usage is TRBJ2-3; 12 nucleotides match TRBD2. The sequenced sample was PBMCs, obtained before any cancer treatment. This receptor was taken from a man aged 35 to 70 with stage II lung adenocarcinoma. The CDR3 is CASSQVPGLAGSTDTQYF. The DNA for the CDR3 is TGCGCCAGCAGCCAAGTACCCGGACTAGCGGGGAGCACAGATACGCAGTATTTT.